The sequence of this TCR beta chain was determined in a study of blood T cell repertoires in COVID-19. TCRdb's table, derived via immunoSEQ multiplex PCR, lists solely in-frame clones and lacks some. The sample consists of some 200,000 clones, about 85% of them appearing once. V shed 5 bases and J 3 bases; nucleotides not matched to a gene: 1. This CDR3 is 14 amino acids long. Germline CDR1 and CDR2: PRHDT and FYEKMQ (reference sequence). The sequenced sample consisted of peripheral blood. J is TRBJ1-3 and V is TRBV13, with TRBD1 matching over 10 bases. The sequence came from an elderly woman with COVID-19, enrolled during active disease. The CDR3 bases are TGTGCCAGCAGCGACAGGGGGCTTGGAAACACCATATATTTT. Its translation is CASSDRGLGNTIYF.